The sequence of this T cell receptor beta chain was determined in a study of blood T cell repertoires in COVID-19. Clones were read by immunoSEQ multiplex PCR, and TCRdb kept only the in-frame ones, dropping some. This sample has a few hundred thousand clones, with about 80% found just once. What was sequenced was peripheral blood. The origin of this receptor is a human donor with acute or convalescent COVID-19. The donor label of this sample is uncertain.

The CDR3 sequence is CASSTRGVHNSPLHF. CDR3 DNA: TGTGCCAGCAGTACTAGAGGCGTTCATAATTCACCCCTCCACTTT. This chain joins TRBV27 and TRBJ1-6; no definite D call. Deletions cut 5 bases from V and 5 bases from J, with 13 bases between. The CDR3 covers 15 residues. Germline CDR1 is MNHEY and CDR2 is SMNVEV (reference sequence).